A selection of T cell receptor beta chains follows, all from one sample in a study of Graves' ophthalmopathy and Graves' hyperthyroidism. TCRdb used MiXCR to reprocess the multiplex PCR reads, holding one entry per CDR3 protein. The sample comprises 210,000 or so distinct CDR3 sequences, around 28% of which are singletons, and approximately 9.6% rests with the top ten. Input material: peripheral blood. These receptors all stem from a man aged 50-60 years with Graves' ophthalmopathy. The CDR3 runs from the conserved cysteine through the conserved F or W. The D gene is left open where the match is weak. Expanded clones are given a class, and other clones once, few, many or no size at all.

clone size: many; CDR3 length: 13; D gene: .; J gene: TRBJ2-5; V gene: TRBV11-3; CDR3 protein: CASSSIKQETQYF; CDR3 DNA: TGTGCCAGCAGCTCGATAAAGCAAGAGACCCAGTACTTC
clone size: many; CDR3 length: 15; D gene: TRBD2; J gene: TRBJ2-3; V gene: TRBV19; CDR3 protein: CASSYSGIRTDTQYF; CDR3 DNA: TGTGCCAGTAGCTATAGCGGGATCCGCACAGATACGCAGTATTTT
clone size: .; CDR3 length: 16; D gene: TRBD2; J gene: TRBJ2-2; V gene: TRBV11-2; CDR3 protein: CASSLDLAGGTGELFF; CDR3 DNA: TGTGCCAGCAGCTTAGACCTAGCGGGAGGCACCGGGGAGCTGTTTTTT
clone size: many; CDR3 length: 18; D gene: .; J gene: TRBJ2-4; V gene: TRBV5-1; CDR3 protein: CASSLDGSRNLAKNIQYF; CDR3 DNA: TGCGCCAGCAGCTTGGACGGGTCCCGGAATCTGGCCAAAAACATTCAGTACTTC
clone size: many; CDR3 length: 14; D gene: .; J gene: TRBJ2-5; V gene: TRBV29-1; CDR3 protein: CSTKERQVQETQYF; CDR3 DNA: TGCAGCACAAAGGAGCGGCAGGTACAAGAGACCCAGTACTTC
clone size: many; CDR3 length: 14; D gene: .; J gene: TRBJ1-2; V gene: TRBV7-2; CDR3 protein: CASSLEVGNYGYTF; CDR3 DNA: TGTGCCAGCAGCTTAGAAGTCGGAAACTATGGCTACACCTTC
clone size: many; CDR3 length: 14; D gene: TRBD2; J gene: TRBJ2-7; V gene: TRBV7-2; CDR3 protein: CASSPEAGDYEQYF; CDR3 DNA: TGTGCCAGCAGCCCAGAAGCGGGAGACTACGAGCAGTACTTC
clone size: .; CDR3 length: 11; D gene: .; J gene: TRBJ2-5; V gene: TRBV6-2/TRBV6-3; CDR3 protein: CASGGQETQYF; CDR3 DNA: TGTGCCAGCGGGGGCCAAGAGACCCAGTACTTC
clone size: many; CDR3 length: 16; D gene: .; J gene: TRBJ1-3; V gene: TRBV10-3; CDR3 protein: CAISSPPHGSGNTIYF; CDR3 DNA: TGTGCCATCAGTTCCCCTCCTCACGGCTCTGGAAACACCATATATTTT
clone size: many; CDR3 length: 14; D gene: TRBD1; J gene: TRBJ2-5; V gene: TRBV12-5; CDR3 protein: CASEQGTGQETQYF; CDR3 DNA: TGTGCTAGTGAACAAGGGACAGGCCAAGAGACCCAGTACTTC
clone size: many; CDR3 length: 16; D gene: .; J gene: TRBJ2-4; V gene: TRBV11-2; CDR3 protein: CASSLVPLGVKNIQYF; CDR3 DNA: TGTGCCAGCAGCTTAGTACCTTTGGGAGTGAAAAACATTCAGTACTTC
clone size: .; CDR3 length: 16; D gene: .; J gene: TRBJ2-2; V gene: TRBV11-2; CDR3 protein: CASSPDSGWNTGELFF; CDR3 DNA: TGTGCCAGCAGCCCAGATTCAGGGTGGAACACCGGGGAGCTGTTTTTT
clone size: many; CDR3 length: 20; D gene: .; J gene: TRBJ1-6; V gene: TRBV27; CDR3 protein: CASSLRSLTKRSSYNSPLHF; CDR3 DNA: TGTGCCAGCAGTTTAAGATCCCTGACTAAGAGGAGCTCCTATAATTCACCCCTCCACTTT
clone size: many; CDR3 length: 16; D gene: .; J gene: TRBJ2-7; V gene: TRBV6-2/TRBV6-3; CDR3 protein: CASSYSSPEILYEQYF; CDR3 DNA: TGTGCCAGCAGTTACTCGTCGCCAGAGATTCTCTACGAGCAGTACTTC
clone size: many; CDR3 length: 18; D gene: TRBD2; J gene: TRBJ2-2; V gene: TRBV28; CDR3 protein: CASSFLVAGGANTGELFF; CDR3 DNA: TGTGCCAGCAGTTTTCTCGTAGCGGGAGGAGCGAACACCGGGGAGCTGTTTTTT
clone size: many; CDR3 length: 11; D gene: TRBD2; J gene: TRBJ2-7; V gene: TRBV29-1; CDR3 protein: CSVRGRAEQYF; CDR3 DNA: TGCAGCGTTCGCGGGAGGGCTGAGCAGTACTTC
clone size: once; CDR3 length: 14; D gene: .; J gene: TRBJ2-2; V gene: TRBV28; CDR3 protein: CASSVLQDTGELFF; CDR3 DNA: TGTGCCAGCAGCGTCCTTCAGGACACCGGGGAGCTGTTTTTT
clone size: many; CDR3 length: 12; D gene: TRBD2; J gene: TRBJ2-7; V gene: TRBV10-2; CDR3 protein: CASSGRTYEQYF; CDR3 DNA: TGCGCCAGCAGCGGGAGGACCTACGAGCAGTACTTC
clone size: many; CDR3 length: 13; D gene: .; J gene: TRBJ1-2; V gene: TRBV6-2/TRBV6-3; CDR3 protein: CASSLLVQYGYTF; CDR3 DNA: TGTGCCAGCAGCCTACTCGTTCAGTATGGCTACACCTTC
clone size: .; CDR3 length: 12; D gene: .; J gene: TRBJ2-7; V gene: TRBV6-2/TRBV6-3; CDR3 protein: CASSDLRDEQYF; CDR3 DNA: TGTGCCAGCAGTGACCTCCGGGATGAGCAGTACTTC
clone size: many; CDR3 length: 15; D gene: .; J gene: TRBJ1-5; V gene: TRBV18; CDR3 protein: CASSPPAGGGQPQHF; CDR3 DNA: TGTGCCAGCTCACCACCGGCTGGGGGGGGACAGCCCCAGCATTTT
clone size: many; CDR3 length: 15; D gene: .; J gene: TRBJ1-2; V gene: TRBV30; CDR3 protein: CAWSVYRGLGGGYTF; CDR3 DNA: TGTGCCTGGAGTGTATACCGAGGTTTGGGGGGCGGCTACACCTTC
clone size: many; CDR3 length: 14; D gene: .; J gene: TRBJ2-7; V gene: TRBV20-1; CDR3 protein: CSARDSAGSYEQYF; CDR3 DNA: TGCAGTGCTAGAGATAGCGCCGGCTCCTACGAGCAGTACTTC
clone size: many; CDR3 length: 14; D gene: TRBD1; J gene: TRBJ2-5; V gene: TRBV29-1; CDR3 protein: CSAGTGTTQETQYF; CDR3 DNA: TGCAGCGCCGGGACAGGTACCACCCAAGAGACCCAGTACTTC
clone size: many; CDR3 length: 16; D gene: TRBD2; J gene: TRBJ2-5; V gene: TRBV19; CDR3 protein: CASITRLAAFQETQYF; CDR3 DNA: TGTGCCAGTATCACCAGACTAGCGGCCTTCCAAGAGACCCAGTACTTC